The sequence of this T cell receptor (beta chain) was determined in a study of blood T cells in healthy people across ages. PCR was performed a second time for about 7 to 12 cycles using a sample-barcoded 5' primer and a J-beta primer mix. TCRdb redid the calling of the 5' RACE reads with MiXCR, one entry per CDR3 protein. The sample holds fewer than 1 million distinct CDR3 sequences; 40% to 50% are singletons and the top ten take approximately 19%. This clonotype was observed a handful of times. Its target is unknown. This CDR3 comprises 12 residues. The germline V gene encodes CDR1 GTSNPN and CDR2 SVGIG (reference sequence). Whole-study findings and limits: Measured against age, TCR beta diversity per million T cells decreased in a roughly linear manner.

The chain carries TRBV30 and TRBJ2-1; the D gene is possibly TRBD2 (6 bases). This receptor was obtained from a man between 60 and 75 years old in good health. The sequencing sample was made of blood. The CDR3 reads CALLGGANEQFF. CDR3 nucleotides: TGTGCTCTACTTGGCGGGGCGAATGAGCAGTTCTTC.